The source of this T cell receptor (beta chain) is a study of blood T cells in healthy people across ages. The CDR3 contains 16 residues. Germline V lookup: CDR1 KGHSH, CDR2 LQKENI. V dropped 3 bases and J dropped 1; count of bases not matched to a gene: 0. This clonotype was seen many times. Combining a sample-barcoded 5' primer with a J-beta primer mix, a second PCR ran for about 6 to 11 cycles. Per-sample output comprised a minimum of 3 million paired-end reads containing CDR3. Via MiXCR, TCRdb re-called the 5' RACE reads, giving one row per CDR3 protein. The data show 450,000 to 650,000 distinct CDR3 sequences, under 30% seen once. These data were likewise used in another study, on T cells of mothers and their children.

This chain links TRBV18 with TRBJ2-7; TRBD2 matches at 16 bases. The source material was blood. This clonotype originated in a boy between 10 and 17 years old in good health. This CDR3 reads CASSPGLAGGSYEQYF. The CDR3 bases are TGTGCCAGCTCACCGGGACTAGCGGGAGGGTCCTACGAGCAGTACTTC.